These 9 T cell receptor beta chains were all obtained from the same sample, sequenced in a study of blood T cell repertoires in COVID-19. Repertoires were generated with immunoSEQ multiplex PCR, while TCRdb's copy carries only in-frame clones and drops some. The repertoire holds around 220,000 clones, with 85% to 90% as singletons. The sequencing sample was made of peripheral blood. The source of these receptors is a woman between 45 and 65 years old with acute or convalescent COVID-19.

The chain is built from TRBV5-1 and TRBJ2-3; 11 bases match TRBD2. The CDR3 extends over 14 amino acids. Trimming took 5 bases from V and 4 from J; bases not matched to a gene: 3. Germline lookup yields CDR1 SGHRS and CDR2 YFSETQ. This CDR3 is CASSSGGAPDTQYF. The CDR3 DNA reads TGCGCCAGCAGTAGCGGGGGGGCCCCAGATACGCAGTATTTT.

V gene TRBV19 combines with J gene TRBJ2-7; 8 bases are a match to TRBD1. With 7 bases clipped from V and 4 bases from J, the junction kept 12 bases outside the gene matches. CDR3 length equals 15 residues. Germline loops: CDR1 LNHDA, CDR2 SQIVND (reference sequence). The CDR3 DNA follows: TGTGCCAGTAAAAATCCCGGGACAGGCGAATACGAGCAGTACTTC. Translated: CASKNPGTGEYEQYF.

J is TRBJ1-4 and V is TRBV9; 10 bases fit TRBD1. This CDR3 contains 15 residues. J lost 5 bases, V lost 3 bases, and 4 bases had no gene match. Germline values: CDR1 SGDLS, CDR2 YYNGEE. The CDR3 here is CASSAWGQGNEKLFF. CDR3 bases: TGTGCCAGCAGCGCGTGGGGACAGGGGAATGAAAAACTGTTTTTT.

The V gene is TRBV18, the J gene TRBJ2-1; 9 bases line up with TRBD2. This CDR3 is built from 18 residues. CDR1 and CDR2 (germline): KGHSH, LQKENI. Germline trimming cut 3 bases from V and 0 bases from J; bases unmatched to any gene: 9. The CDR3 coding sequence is TGTGCCAGCTCACCTCGCGTCCGTAGCGGGGGCTCCTACAATGAGCAGTTCTTC. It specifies CASSPRVRSGGSYNEQFF.

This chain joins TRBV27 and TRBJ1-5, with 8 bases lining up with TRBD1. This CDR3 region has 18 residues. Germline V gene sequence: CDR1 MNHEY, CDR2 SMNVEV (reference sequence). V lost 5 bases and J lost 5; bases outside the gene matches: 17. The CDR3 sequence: CASSTRDRIYPWHQPQHF. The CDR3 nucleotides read TGTGCCAGCAGTACCCGGGACAGGATCTACCCATGGCATCAGCCCCAGCATTTT.

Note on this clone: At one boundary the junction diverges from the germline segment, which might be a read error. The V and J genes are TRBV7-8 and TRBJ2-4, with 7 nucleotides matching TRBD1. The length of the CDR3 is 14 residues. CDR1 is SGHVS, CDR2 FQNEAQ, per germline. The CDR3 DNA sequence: TGTGCCAGCAGCTTAACCTCGGGACAGCCTACTTTACACTTC. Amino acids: CASSLTSGQPTLHF.

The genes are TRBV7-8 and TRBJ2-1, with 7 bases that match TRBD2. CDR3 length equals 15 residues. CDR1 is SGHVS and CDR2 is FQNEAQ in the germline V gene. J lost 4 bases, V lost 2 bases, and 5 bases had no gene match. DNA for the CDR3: TGTGCCAGCAGCTTATACCTAGCGGTTTACAATGAGCAGTTCTTC. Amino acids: CASSLYLAVYNEQFF.

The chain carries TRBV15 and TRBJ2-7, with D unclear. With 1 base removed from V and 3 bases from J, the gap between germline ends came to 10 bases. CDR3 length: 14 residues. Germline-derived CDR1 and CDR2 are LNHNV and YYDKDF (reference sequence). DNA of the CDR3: TGTGCCACCAGCAGAGGTCCCGGCGGCTACGAGCAGTACTTC. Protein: CATSRGPGGYEQYF.

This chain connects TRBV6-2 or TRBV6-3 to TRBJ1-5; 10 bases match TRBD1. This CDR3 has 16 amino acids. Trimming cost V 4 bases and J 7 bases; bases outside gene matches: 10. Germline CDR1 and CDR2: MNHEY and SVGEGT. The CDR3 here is CASSFSDRGLRQPQHF. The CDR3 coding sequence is TGTGCCAGCAGTTTCTCCGACAGGGGGCTACGGCAGCCCCAGCATTTT.